This T cell receptor (beta chain) derives from a study of shared clonotypes between healthy human individuals (dated by TCRdb to the early 2020s). Looking at the study overall: The cohort comprised two women and a few men aged 18 to 49 years. Leukapheresis yielded between about 0.85 and 10 billion PBMCs per donor. To estimate repertoire size and how much clonotypes are shared between individuals, the study performed deep sequencing of blood TCR repertoires from roughly five healthy adults. Different laboratories and diverse techniques were used to prepare libraries and sequence TCR repertoires, to increase sequencing depth and limit assay-specific biases. For each donor, three plates each were used for CD4 naive and CD4 memory, two plates were used for CD8 naive, and one plate was used for CD8 memory. What the authors observed across the whole study: Across a few donors, around 5.4% of naive CD4, approximately 3.6% of naive CD8, under 2.5% of memory CD4, and 0.4% of memory CD8 clonotypes were shared. Because the study included only a small number of donors, the genetic and exposure-history diversity represented was limited. Sampling was restricted to blood, and TCR repertoires in tissue are likely to differ from TCR repertoires in blood. Incomplete sequencing was indicated by rarefaction of sorted-subset datasets, despite the large sequencing depth. Larger estimated clonotype richness was generally found for naive subsets than for memory subsets. Pairwise subsampling indicated that sequencing depth was expected to affect the degree of clonotype sharing among donors. Higher generation probabilities were observed for clonotypes shared by all four sorted-subset donors than for non-shared clonotypes.

The donors were healthy, HIV-negative adults with no recently reported acute infections or vaccinations. All donors were Caucasian adults living in Nashville, Tennessee, USA. CD4+ T cells were enriched through magnetic negative selection, after which naive cells were positively selected on CD45RA and the remaining negative fraction served as the memory subset. After blood collection by leukapheresis, PBMCs were isolated using Ficoll-Histopaque density gradient centrifugation and then cryopreserved in the vapor phase of liquid nitrogen. Purity and quantity of every magnetically sorted T cell population were checked by analytical flow cytometry. Each sorted fraction had its genomic DNA isolated and then quantified by UV absorbance on a Nanodrop 2000c. TCR CDR3 regions were amplified from genomic DNA by multiplex PCR using the deep immunoSEQ assay. For each cell subset, the extracted genomic DNA was distributed evenly across all wells of several immunoSEQ 96-well plates, and each plate served as one replicate. For sorted subsets, around 200 ng genomic DNA, equal to about 30,000 T cell genomes, was loaded into each replicate PCR. Purified libraries were quantified with a Qubit 3.0 fluorometer, sized on a Bioanalyzer 2100, and re-quantified with the KAPA Library Quantification kit. Each immunoSEQ 96-well plate was sequenced on its own single-read 150-cycle Illumina NextSeq 550 flow cell. On the authors' methods: The immunoSEQ output contained only junctional sequences without quality scores, so filtering could not match that applied to full-length reads. To assign V/J genes and CDR3, sequences were annotated against IMGT germline references using PyIR, a Python wrapper for IgBLAST v1.9. Any read was removed if the V/J assignment was weak (E-value above 1e-6), the CDR3 was missing, or the read contained stop codons, out-of-frame junctions, or ambiguous translated residues. V3J clonotypes were defined as sequences sharing the same inferred V gene, J gene, and CDR3 amino acid sequence. Percentage overlap between repertoires was calculated by dividing the number of shared unique clonotypes by the size of the smaller repertoire. Three approaches were used to assess repertoire richness: RTK rarefaction, the Chao1 estimator, and Recon v2.1 estimates of unobserved clonotypes. For all TCRbeta clonotypes obtained by the gDNA method from a handful of donors, generation probabilities were computed with OLGA. Entries here come from immuneACCESS through TCRdb and include only in-frame sequences with V and J called. Some clones fail to appear in such tables; in the studies checked, an unresolved V gene covers under half of the shortfall, and the cause of the remainder is unknown. V, J and clone size were drawn from that table, and D and trimming were deduced from the DNA. For this sample there are 950,000 to 1,300,000 clones; roughly 80% appear just once. About 1.5% of the sample is taken by the ten largest.

Points on this clone: Its antigen remains unidentified. The record has no base qualities; no much larger clone is one base away.

V loses 4 bases of germline sequence and J loses 3 bases, and the interval between the two ends is 12 bases. The CDR3 runs 14 residues from the cysteine to the phenylalanine. Left in the record is the CDR3 DNA by itself, 42 bases read in frame from the first base. The CDR1 and CDR2 encoded by the germline V gene (reference sequence) are SGHNT and YYREEE. Material: memory CD4+ T cells sorted from blood. The cell subset or site label, as the study defines it: CD45RA-negative fraction. This chain is built from TRBV5-4 and TRBJ2-3; the D gene is perhaps TRBD1, from 5 matching bases. This TCR was recovered from a man younger than 30 in good health. CDR3 loop: CASSVGATTDTQYF. At the DNA level, the sequence is TGTGCCAGCAGCGTTGGGGCCACAACAGATACGCAGTATTTT.